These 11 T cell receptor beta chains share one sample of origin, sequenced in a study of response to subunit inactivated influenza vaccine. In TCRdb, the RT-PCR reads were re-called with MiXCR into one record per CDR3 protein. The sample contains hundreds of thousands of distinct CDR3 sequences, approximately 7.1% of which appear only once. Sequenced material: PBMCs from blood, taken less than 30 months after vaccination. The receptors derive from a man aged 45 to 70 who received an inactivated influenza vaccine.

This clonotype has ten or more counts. The DNA for the CDR3 is TGTGCCAGCAGCCAAGAAGGGGGACTAACGAACACCGGGGAGCTGTTTTTT. It specifies CASSQEGGLTNTGELFF. This chain uses TRBV4-2 with TRBJ2-2, with D possibly TRBD2 on 7 matching bases. Germline CDR1 is LGHNA and CDR2 is YNFKEQ. CDR3 length equals 17 residues. The ends were cut back, 0 bases at V and 0 bases at J, with 11 bases in the middle.

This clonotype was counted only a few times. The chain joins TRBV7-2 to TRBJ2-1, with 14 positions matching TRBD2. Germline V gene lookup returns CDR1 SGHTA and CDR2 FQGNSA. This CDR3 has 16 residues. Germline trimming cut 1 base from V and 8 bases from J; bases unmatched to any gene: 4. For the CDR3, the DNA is TGTGCCAGCAGCTTAGTAGGGACTAGCGGGGGCCATGAGCAGTTCTTC. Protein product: CASSLVGTSGGHEQFF.

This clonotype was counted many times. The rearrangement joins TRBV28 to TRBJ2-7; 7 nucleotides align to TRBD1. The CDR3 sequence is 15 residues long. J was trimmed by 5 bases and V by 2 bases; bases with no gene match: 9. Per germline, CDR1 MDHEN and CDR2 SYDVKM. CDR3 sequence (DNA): TGTGCCAGCAGTTTAGGGGTGACAGGGATACACGAGCAGTACTTC. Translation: CASSLGVTGIHEQYF.

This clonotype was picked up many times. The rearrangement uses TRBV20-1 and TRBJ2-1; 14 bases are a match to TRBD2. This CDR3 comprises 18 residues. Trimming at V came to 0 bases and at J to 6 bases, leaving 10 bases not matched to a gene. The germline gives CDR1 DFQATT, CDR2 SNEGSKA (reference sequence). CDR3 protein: CSAREQKTGTSGSNEQFF. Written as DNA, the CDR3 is TGCAGTGCTAGAGAGCAAAAAACCGGGACTAGCGGGAGCAATGAGCAGTTCTTC.

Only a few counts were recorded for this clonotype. This CDR3 reads CASSLQGFGSPLHF. The CDR3 nucleotides read TGTGCCAGCAGTCTACAGGGGTTCGGGTCACCCCTCCACTTT. The chain employs TRBV6-2 or TRBV6-3 and TRBJ1-6, with 7 bases identical to TRBD1. This CDR3 comprises 14 residues. Germline CDR1 is MNHEY and CDR2 is SVGEGT. Germline trimming cut 5 bases from V and 10 bases from J; bases unmatched to any gene: 8.

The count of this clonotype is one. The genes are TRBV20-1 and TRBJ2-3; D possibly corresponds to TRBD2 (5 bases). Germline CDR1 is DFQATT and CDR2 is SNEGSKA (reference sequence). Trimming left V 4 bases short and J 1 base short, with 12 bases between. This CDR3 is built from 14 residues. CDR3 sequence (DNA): TGCAGTGCTATACCTAACGGGGGCACAGATACGCAGTATTTT. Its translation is CSAIPNGGTDTQYF.

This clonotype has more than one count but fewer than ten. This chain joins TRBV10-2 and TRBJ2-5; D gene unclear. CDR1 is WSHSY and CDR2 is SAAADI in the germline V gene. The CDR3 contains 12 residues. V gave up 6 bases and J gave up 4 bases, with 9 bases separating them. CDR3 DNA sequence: TGCGCCAGCAGGCTATCGGGAGAGACCCAGTACTTC. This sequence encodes CASRLSGETQYF.

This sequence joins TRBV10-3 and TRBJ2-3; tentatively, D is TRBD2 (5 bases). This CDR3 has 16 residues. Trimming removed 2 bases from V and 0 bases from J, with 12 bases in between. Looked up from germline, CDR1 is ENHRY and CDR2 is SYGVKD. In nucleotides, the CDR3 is TGTGCCATCAGTGAGACAGCGGCGACTAGCACAGATACGCAGTATTTT. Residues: CAISETAATSTDTQYF.

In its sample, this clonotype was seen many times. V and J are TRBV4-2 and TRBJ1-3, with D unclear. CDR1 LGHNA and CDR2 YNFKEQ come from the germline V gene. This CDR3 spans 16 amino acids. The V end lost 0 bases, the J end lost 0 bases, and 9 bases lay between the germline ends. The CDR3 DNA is TGTGCCAGCAGCCAAGAACAGCTACACTCTGGAAACACCATATATTTT. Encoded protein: CASSQEQLHSGNTIYF.

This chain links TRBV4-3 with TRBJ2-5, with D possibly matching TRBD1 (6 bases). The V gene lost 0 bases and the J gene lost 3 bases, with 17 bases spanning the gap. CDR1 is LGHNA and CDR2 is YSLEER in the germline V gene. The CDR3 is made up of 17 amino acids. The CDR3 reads CASSQDWAPGHKETQYF. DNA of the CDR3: TGCGCCAGCAGCCAAGATTGGGCCCCGGGACACAAAGAGACCCAGTACTTC.

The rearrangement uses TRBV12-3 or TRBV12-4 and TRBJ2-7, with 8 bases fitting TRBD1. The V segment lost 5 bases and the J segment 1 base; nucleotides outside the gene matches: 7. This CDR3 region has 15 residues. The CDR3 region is CASSDFGTGSYEQYF. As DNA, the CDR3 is TGTGCCAGCAGTGACTTTGGGACAGGATCCTACGAGCAGTACTTC.